This T cell receptor beta chain derives from a study of blood T cell repertoires in COVID-19. Study-wide context: Samples taken during acute and convalescent COVID-19 were collected in the United States, Italy and Spain. The cDNA or gDNA used as material had been derived from T cells, B-cell-depleted T cells, or PBMCs.

Profiled with immunoSEQ multiplex PCR; TCRdb holds only in-frame clones, not every one. Among more than 250,000 clones listed, about 90% were seen once. Trimming pared 1 base from V and 0 bases from J, leaving 21 bases between. Germline V gene sequence: CDR1 GTSNPN, CDR2 SVGIG (reference sequence). The CDR3 has 18 residues. The chain recombines TRBV30 with TRBJ1-1; possibly TRBD1 for D (6 bases). This sequence originates from a man aged 18 to 29 who had recovered from COVID-19. Sequencing was carried out using peripheral blood. This chain's CDR3 is CAWSGKTGLRFMNTEAFF. The CDR3 nucleotides are TGTGCCTGGAGTGGAAAAACAGGGTTACGCTTTATGAACACTGAAGCTTTCTTT.